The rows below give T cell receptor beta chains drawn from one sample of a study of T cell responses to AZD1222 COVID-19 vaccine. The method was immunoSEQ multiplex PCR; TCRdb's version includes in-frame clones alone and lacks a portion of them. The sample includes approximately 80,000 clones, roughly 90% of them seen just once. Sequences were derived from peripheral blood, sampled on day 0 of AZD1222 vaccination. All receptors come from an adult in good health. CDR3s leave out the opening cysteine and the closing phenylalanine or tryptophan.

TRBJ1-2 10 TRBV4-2 ASSQTVDGYT
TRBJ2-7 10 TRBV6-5 ASSLSSYEQY
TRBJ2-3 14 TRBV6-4 ASSELAGGTTDTQY
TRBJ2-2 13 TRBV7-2 ASSLVQGGDGELF
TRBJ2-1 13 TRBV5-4 ASSFKRGYYNEQF
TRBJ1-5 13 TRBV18 ASSPPGAQGQPQH
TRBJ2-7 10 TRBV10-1 ANGRKFYEQY
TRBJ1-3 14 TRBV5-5 ASSLGTGTGENTIY
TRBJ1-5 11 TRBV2 ASRLDINQPQH
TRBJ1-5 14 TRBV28 ASSDTVNDSNQPQH
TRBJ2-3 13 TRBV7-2 ASSTGLAGRDTQY
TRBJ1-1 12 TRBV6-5 ASRFSSGGTEAF
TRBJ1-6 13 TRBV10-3 AIRGDTSYNSPLH
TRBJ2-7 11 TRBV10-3 AIEAQDGYEQY
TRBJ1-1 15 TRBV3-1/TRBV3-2 ASSPQKDTPANTEAF
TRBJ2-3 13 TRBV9 ASSATSGVPDTQY
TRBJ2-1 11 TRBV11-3 ASSLFLQGSQF
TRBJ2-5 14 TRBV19 ASSITGGRDQETQY
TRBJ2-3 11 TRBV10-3 AINSGSRDTQY
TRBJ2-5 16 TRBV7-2 ASSPGSGRAFGKETQY
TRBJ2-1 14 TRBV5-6 ASSLEGLAGGVEQF
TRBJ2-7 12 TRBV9 ASSAGTSAYEQY
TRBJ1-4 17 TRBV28 ASSFSGQGRLWTNEKLF
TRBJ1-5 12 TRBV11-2 ASSLKGGAQPQH
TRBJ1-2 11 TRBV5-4 ASSSQGNYGYT